The rows below give T cell receptor beta chains drawn from one sample of a study of blood T cell repertoires in COVID-19. This table comes from immunoSEQ multiplex PCR, and its TCRdb copy is limited to in-frame clones, with some not included. The sample carries 400,000 to 550,000 clones, around 89% recorded once. Sequencing input: peripheral blood. The receptors originated from a woman aged 25 to 39 with acute or convalescent COVID-19. Both conserved end residues are trimmed from each CDR3. A D gene is named only where the DNA matches it firmly.

>TRBJ1-1|TRBV6-5|-
ASSTREGTEAF
>TRBJ2-7|TRBV6-2/TRBV6-3|-
ASSPDGGREQY
>TRBJ2-7|TRBV25-1|-
GTHDRVRSYEQY
>TRBJ1-1|TRBV18|TRBD1
ASSPNTGQGTEAF
>TRBJ2-2|TRBV5-1|TRBD2
ASSPNLSGGVTGELF
>TRBJ1-5|TRBV19|-
ASSITSGGGQPQH
>TRBJ1-1|TRBV13|TRBD1
ASRPRQGFVNTEAF
>TRBJ2-6|TRBV29-1|TRBD1
SVGDRGARGRSGANVLT
>TRBJ1-2|TRBV7-9|TRBD1
ASSSTGDRRNYGYT
>TRBJ2-3|TRBV18|-
ASSPDRAGEDTQY
>TRBJ1-2|TRBV2|TRBD1
ASSEVRQGSGYT
>TRBJ1-5|TRBV28|TRBD1
ASSFDRGNQPQH
>TRBJ2-3|TRBV9|TRBD2
ASSQAPSGGAADTQY
>TRBJ2-7|TRBV7-9|TRBD2
ASSLTGGNGEQY
>TRBJ1-2|TRBV4-1|-
ASSQDPTGAIYGYT
>TRBJ2-3|TRBV5-4|TRBD2
ASRPSSGGPDTQY
>TRBJ2-3|TRBV5-1|-
ASSSPGGFTDTQY
>TRBJ2-3|TRBV2|TRBD2
ASSVIAGADTQY
>TRBJ2-1|TRBV27|TRBD2
ASSSLAGSSDNEQF
>TRBJ1-2|TRBV25-1|-
ASSATGLKMGTYGYT
>TRBJ1-5|TRBV18|TRBD1
ASSPIDRGGRNQPQH
>TRBJ1-6|TRBV11-1|-
ASSHADVNSPLH
>TRBJ2-7|TRBV9|TRBD2
ASSFTAGGLYEQY
>TRBJ1-1|TRBV7-8|TRBD1
ASSEKDRADTEAF
>TRBJ1-6|TRBV25-1|-
ASQSPVTGKRNSPLH
>TRBJ1-1|TRBV3-1/TRBV3-2|-
ASSRTGIGAF
>TRBJ1-1|TRBV6-2/TRBV6-3|-
ASSYTRTNSKSNTEAF
>TRBJ1-2|TRBV6-6|-
ASSRALRVNHGYT
>TRBJ1-6|TRBV25-1|-
ASSAPNGGKNSPLH